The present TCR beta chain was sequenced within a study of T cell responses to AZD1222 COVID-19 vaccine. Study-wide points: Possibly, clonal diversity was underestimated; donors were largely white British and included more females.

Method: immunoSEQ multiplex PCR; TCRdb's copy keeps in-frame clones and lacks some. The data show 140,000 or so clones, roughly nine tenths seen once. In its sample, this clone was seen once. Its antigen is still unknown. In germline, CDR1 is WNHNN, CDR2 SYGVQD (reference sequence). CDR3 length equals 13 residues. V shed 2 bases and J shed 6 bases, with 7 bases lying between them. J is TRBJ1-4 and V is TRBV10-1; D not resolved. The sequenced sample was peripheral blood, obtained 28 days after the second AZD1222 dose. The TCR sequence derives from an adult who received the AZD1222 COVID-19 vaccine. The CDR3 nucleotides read TGCGCCAGCAGTGAGATCCAGGATGAAAAACTGTTTTTT. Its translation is CASSEIQDEKLFF.